This T cell receptor beta chain was documented in a study of CD8 T cells in ankylosing spondylitis (dated by TCRdb to about 2017). With respect to the entire study: The study set out to find disease-linked TCR variants by profiling T cell receptor beta repertoires in ankylosing spondylitis patients and healthy donors. Samples of peripheral blood were taken, and for ankylosing spondylitis patients, synovial fluid was collected as well. In total, the full study cohort was made up of 100 to 140 healthy donors and some 26 ankylosing spondylitis patients.

What the authors observed across the whole study: Some of the motif variants had been reported before in the synovial fluid and blood of reactive arthritis patients, a finding that suggests common disease-initiation mechanisms. A TCR beta motif made up of under ten highly homologous amino acid variants appeared to be characteristic of blood from ankylosing spondylitis patients. In peripheral blood, the disease-linked clones were found at relatively low frequencies and had a CD8+ phenotype. According to the report, matched synovial fluid samples from ankylosing spondylitis patients were significantly enriched for the disease-linked clones.

Regarding this clonotype: Its antigen is still unknown. There are no base qualities to consult, and no much larger clone falls within one base.

Its CDR3 holds 18 amino acids, cysteine through phenylalanine. This entry keeps only the CDR3 DNA: 54 bases, framed from base 1. Here V drops 0 bases and J drops 8 bases, and the junction holds 14 bases not matched to any gene. From a lookup of the germline V gene, CDR1 and CDR2 are MGHRA and YSYEKL. Synovial fluid samples were matched to blood samples from the same ankylosing spondylitis patients. The listed sequencing device is Illumina HiSeq 2500. TCR beta libraries were prepared by quantitative 5'-RACE with molecular barcodes. The published analysis was carried out like this. To identify disease-linked TCR variants, a new computational method was used, one built on a probabilistic model of VDJ rearrangement. TCRdb reprocessed the public reads (quality trimming at Q25 with fastp, clone calling with MiXCR) and kept in-frame beta chains. Entries are consolidated by CDR3 protein sequence, retaining the most common genes and DNA. For this entry, the V and J calls and clone size follow TCRdb and not the study's own pipeline. The sample table contains around 100,000 distinct CDR3 sequences; only one count was recorded for under 30% of them. The top ten clones comprise around 12% of the sample.

The clonotype was recovered from a male donor with ankylosing spondylitis. This chain joins TRBV4-1 to TRBJ2-1, and TRBD2 matches 9 of the central bases. Input material: synovial fluid, either unsorted or a sorted T cell fraction (not recorded which). The CDR3 in this case is CASSQDSGGLALFHEQFF. The nucleotide sequence is given as TGCGCCAGCAGCCAAGATAGTGGGGGACTAGCCCTTTTTCATGAGCAGTTCTTC.